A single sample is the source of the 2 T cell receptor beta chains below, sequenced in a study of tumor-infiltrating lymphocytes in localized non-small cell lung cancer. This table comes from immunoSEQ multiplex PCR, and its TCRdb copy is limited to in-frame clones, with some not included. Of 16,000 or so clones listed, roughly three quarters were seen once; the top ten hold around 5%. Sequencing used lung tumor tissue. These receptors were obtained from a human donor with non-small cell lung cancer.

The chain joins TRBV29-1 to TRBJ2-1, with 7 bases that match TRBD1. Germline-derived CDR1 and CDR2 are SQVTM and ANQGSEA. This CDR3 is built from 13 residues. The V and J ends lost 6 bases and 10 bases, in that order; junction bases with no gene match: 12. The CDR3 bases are TGCAGCGTGTCCCGGGACAGATGGGCCGAGCAGTTCTTC. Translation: CSVSRDRWAEQFF.

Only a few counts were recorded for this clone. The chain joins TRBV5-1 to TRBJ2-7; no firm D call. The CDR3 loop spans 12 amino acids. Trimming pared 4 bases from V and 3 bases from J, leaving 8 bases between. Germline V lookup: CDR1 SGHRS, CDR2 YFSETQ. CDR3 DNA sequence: TGCGCCAGCAGCGGCTGGGGCTACGAGCAGTACTTC. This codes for CASSGWGYEQYF. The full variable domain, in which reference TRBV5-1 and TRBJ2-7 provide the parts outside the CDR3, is KAGVTQTPRYLIKTRGQQVTLSCSPISGHRSVSWYQQTPGQGLQFLFEYFSETQRNKGNFPGRFSGRQFSNSRSEMNVSTLELGDSALYLCASSGWGYEQYFGPGTRLTVT.